The TCR beta chain under discussion was sequenced for a study of beta chain features in type 1 diabetes. Donors underwent one heparinised blood draw, about 110 mL on average. A sort by CD45RO/CCR7/CD25/CD127/CD95/CD27 yielded CD4+ naive, central memory, regulatory and stem cell-like memory cells. Every isolated RNA sample was fully reverse transcribed, so sequencing captured expressed TCRB transcripts. Naive, central memory and regulatory T cell samples came to a mean of approximately 4 million reads. Some clones are missing from TCRdb's copy, which holds only in-frame ones; the method was immunoSEQ multiplex PCR. The sample lists 250,000 to 400,000 clones, 11% to 15% occurring once. Trimming took 4 bases from V and 3 from J, leaving 19 bases between them. Looked up from germline, CDR1 is SGHDT and CDR2 is YYEEEE. The CDR3 loop spans 16 amino acids.

Sequenced: central memory CD4+ T cells from blood. The clonotype was recovered from a man aged 30 to 45 in good health. J is TRBJ2-5 and V is TRBV5-6; D gene unclear. CDR3 nucleotide sequence: TGTGCCAGCAGCGTCGCTGGAAGAGACGGTGAAGAGACCCAGTACTTC. This codes for CASSVAGRDGEETQYF.